This T cell receptor beta chain was retrieved from a study of CD8 T cells in Susac syndrome. Overall study: Sequencing included Susac syndrome patients, six of them with active disease and roughly eight in remission.

The CDR3 extends over 15 amino acids. Trimming cost V 4 bases and J 2 bases, with 15 bases left between them. The germline V gene encodes CDR1 SGHAT and CDR2 FQNNGV. Through negative isolation, CD4+ and CD8+ T cells were obtained, while TEMRA cells were enriched using FACS. Turning to this clonotype: The antigen is unknown.

Whole-study findings and limits: By the study's own acknowledgment, its TCR sequencing and HLA analysis included relatively few individuals.

The RNA input was roughly 0.45 to 1 ug, and it was reverse transcribed with random hexamers. An immunoSEQ multiplex PCR amplified TCR beta CDR3 over 54 Vbeta and 13 Jbeta. TCRdb recomputed calls from the immunoSEQ multiplex PCR reads with MiXCR, one row per CDR3 protein. In the table there are 150,000 or so distinct CDR3 sequences, over 90% of which are singletons. The sequence was obtained from a human donor with Susac syndrome. Sample: CD4+ T cells from PBMCs. V and J are TRBV11-2 and TRBJ2-7; TRBD1 is a possible D gene (6 bases). The CDR3 nucleotides read TGTGCCAGCAGCTCCCTGGGACACCCCGCCTACGAGCAGTACTTC. This codes for CASSSLGHPAYEQYF. Complete variable domain (other parts from reference TRBV11-2 and TRBJ2-7): EAGVAQSPRYKIIEKRQSVAFWCNPISGHATLYWYQQILGQGPKLLIQFQNNGVVDDSQLPKDRFSAERLKGVDSTLKIQPAKLEDSAVYLCASSSLGHPAYEQYFGPGTRLTVT.